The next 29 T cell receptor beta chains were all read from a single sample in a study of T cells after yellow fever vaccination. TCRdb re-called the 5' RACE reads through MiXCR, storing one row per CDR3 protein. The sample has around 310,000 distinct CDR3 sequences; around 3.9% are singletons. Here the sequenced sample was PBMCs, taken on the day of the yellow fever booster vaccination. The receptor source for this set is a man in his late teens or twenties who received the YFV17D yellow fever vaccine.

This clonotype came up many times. In DNA form, the CDR3 reads TGTGCCAGCAGCCAAGTCGCGGAAGTTTATGGCTACACCTTC. Its translation is CASSQVAEVYGYTF. V gene TRBV4-2 combines with J gene TRBJ1-2, with D unresolved. The germline V gene has CDR1 LGHNA and CDR2 YNFKEQ. The CDR3 sequence is 14 residues long. V was clipped by 1 base and J by 5 bases, with 11 bases between them.

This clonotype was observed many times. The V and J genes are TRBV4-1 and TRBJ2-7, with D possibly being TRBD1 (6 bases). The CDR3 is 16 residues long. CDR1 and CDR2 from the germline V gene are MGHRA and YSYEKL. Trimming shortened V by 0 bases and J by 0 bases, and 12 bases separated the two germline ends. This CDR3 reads CASSQDEQGSSYEQYF. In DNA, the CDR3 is TGCGCCAGCAGCCAAGACGAGCAGGGGAGCTCCTACGAGCAGTACTTC.

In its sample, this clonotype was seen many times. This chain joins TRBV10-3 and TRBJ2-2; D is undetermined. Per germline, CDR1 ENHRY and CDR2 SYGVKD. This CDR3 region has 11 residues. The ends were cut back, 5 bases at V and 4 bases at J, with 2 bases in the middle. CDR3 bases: TGTGCCATCAGTTTCACCGGGGAGCTGTTTTTT. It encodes CAISFTGELFF.

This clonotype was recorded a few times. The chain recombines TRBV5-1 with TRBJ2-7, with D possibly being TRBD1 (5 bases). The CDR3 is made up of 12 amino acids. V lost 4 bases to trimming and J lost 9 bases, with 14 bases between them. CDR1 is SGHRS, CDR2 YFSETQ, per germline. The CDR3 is CASSQGAGGQYF. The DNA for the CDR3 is TGCGCCAGCAGCCAAGGGGCAGGCGGGCAGTACTTC.

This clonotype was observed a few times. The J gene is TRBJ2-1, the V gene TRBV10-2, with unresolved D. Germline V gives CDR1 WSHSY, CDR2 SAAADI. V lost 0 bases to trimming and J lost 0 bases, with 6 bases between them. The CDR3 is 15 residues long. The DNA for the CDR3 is TGCGCCAGCAGTGAGTCTTGGGGCTCCTACAATGAGCAGTTCTTC. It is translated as CASSESWGSYNEQFF.

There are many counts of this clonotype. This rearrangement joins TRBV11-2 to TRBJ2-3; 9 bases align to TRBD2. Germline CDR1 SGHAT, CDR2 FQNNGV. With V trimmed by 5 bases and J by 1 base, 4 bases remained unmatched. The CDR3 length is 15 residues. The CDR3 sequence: CASSRRTSGTDTQYF. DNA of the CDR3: TGTGCCAGCAGCCGACGGACTAGCGGCACAGATACGCAGTATTTT.

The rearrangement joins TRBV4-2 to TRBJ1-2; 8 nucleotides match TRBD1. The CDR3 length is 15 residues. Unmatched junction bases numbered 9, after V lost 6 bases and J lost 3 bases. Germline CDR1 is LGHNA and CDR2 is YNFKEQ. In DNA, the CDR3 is TGTGCCAGCAGAAAGACAGGGGCGTTGGACTATGGCTACACCTTC. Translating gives CASRKTGALDYGYTF.

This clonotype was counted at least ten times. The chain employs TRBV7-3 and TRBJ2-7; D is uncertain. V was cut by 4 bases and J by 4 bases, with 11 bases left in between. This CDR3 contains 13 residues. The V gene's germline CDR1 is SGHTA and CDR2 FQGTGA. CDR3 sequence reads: CASSSADGYEQYF. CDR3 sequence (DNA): TGTGCCAGCAGCTCCGCAGACGGTTACGAGCAGTACTTC.

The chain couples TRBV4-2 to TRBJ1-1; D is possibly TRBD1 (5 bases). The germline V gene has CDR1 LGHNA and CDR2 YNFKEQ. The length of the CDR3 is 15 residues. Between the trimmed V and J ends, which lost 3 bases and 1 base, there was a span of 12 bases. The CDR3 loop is CASSHGSQGNTEAFF. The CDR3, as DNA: TGTGCCAGCAGCCACGGCTCTCAGGGGAACACTGAAGCTTTCTTT.

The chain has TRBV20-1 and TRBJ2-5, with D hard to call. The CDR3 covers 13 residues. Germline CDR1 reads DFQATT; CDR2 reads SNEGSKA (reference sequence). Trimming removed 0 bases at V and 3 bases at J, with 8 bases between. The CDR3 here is CSARDRAEETQYF. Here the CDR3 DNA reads TGCAGTGCTAGAGATCGGGCAGAAGAGACCCAGTACTTC.

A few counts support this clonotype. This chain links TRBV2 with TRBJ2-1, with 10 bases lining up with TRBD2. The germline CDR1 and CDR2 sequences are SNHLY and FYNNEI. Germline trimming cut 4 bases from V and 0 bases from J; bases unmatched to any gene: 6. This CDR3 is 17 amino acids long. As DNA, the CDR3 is TGTGCCAGCAGTGGCACTAGCGGGGTTAACTCCTACAATGAGCAGTTCTTC. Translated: CASSGTSGVNSYNEQFF.

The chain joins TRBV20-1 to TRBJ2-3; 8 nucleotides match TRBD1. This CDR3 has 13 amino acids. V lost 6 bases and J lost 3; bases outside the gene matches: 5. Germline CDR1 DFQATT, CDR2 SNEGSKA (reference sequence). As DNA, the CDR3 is TGCAGTGCCCGACAGGGGAGGACAGATACGCAGTATTTT. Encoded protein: CSARQGRTDTQYF.

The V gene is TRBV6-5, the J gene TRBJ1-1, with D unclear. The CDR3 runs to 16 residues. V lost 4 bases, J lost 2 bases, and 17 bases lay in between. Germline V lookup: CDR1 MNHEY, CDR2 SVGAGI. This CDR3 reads CASSFELHRGNTEAFF. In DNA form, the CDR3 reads TGTGCCAGCAGTTTCGAACTCCACCGGGGTAACACTGAAGCTTTCTTT.

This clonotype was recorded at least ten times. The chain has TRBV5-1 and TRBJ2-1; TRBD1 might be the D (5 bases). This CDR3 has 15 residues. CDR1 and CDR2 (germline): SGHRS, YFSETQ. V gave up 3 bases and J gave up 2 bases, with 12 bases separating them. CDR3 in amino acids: CASSWGRSTYNEQFF. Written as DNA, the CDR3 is TGCGCCAGCAGCTGGGGCAGGTCCACCTACAATGAGCAGTTCTTC.

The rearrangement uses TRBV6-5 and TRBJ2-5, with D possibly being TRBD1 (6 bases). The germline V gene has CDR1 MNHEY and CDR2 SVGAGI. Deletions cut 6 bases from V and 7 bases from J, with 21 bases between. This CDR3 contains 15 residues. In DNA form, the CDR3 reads TGTGCCAGCAGAAGGACAGTCTCCCCCCCCGGGACCCAGTACTTC. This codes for CASRRTVSPPGTQYF.

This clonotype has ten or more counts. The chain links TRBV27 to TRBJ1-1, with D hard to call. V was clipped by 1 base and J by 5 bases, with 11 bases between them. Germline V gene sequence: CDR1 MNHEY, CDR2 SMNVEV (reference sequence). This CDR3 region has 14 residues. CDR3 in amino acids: CASSLLDGRTEAFF. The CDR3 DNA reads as TGTGCCAGCAGTTTATTGGATGGTAGGACTGAAGCTTTCTTT.

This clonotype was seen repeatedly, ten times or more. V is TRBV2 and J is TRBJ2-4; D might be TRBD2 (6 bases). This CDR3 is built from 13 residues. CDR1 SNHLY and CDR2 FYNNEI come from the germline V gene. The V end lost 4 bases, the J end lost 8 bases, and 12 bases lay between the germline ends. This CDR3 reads CASSGRGRDIQYF. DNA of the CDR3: TGTGCCAGCAGTGGGCGGGGCAGGGACATTCAGTACTTC.

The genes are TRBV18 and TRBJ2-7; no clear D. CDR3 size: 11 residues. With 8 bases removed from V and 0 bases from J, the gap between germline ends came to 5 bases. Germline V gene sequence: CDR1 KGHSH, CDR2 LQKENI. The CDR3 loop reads CASGDSYEQYF. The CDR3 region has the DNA TGTGCCAGCGGGGACTCCTACGAGCAGTACTTC.

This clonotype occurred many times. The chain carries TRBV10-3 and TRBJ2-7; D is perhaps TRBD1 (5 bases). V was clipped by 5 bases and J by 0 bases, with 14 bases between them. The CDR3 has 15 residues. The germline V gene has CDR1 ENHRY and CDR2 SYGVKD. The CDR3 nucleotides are TGTGCCATCAGTCAACAGGCACAGGACTCCTACGAGCAGTACTTC. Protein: CAISQQAQDSYEQYF.

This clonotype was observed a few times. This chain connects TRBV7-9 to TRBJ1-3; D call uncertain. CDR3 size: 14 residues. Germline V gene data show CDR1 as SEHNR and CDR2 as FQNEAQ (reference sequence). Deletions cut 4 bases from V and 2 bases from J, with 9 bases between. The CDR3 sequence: CASSSPWAGNTIYF. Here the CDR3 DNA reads TGTGCCAGCAGCTCCCCCTGGGCTGGAAACACCATATATTTT. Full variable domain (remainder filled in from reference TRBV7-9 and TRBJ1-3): DTGVSQNPRHKITKRGQNVTFRCDPISEHNRLYWYRQTLGQGPEFLTYFQNEAQLEKSRLLSDRFSAERPKGSFSTLEIQRTEQGDSAMYLCASSSPWAGNTIYFGEGSWLTVV.

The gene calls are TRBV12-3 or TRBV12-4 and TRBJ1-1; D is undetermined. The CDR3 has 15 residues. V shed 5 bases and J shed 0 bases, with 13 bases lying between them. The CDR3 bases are TGTGCCAGCAGTGCCAGTAGGCAGATGAACACTGAAGCTTTCTTT. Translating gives CASSASRQMNTEAFF.

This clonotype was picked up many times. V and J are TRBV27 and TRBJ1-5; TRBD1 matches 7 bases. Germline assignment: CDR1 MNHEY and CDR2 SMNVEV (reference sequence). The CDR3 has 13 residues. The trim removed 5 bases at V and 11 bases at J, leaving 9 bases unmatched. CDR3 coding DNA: TGTGCCAGCAGTCCCGGGGACAGCCGAGCCCAGCATTTT. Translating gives CASSPGDSRAQHF.

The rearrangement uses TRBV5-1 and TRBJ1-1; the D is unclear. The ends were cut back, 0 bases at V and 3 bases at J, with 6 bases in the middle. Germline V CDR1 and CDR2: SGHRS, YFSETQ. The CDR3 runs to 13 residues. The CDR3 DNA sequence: TGCGCCAGCAGCTTGGATCCTGACACTGAAGCTTTCTTT. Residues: CASSLDPDTEAFF.

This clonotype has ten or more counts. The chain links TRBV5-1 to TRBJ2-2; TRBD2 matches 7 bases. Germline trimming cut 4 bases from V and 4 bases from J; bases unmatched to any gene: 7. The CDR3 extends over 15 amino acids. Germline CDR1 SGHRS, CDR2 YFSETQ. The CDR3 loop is CASSLGDYATGELFF. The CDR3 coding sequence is TGCGCCAGCAGCCTAGGGGACTACGCCACCGGGGAGCTGTTTTTT.

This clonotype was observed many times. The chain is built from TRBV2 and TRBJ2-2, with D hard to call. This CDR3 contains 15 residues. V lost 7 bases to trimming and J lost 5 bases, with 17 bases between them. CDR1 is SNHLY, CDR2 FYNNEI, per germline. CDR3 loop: CASKDQKLRTGELFF. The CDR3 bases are TGTGCCAGCAAGGACCAAAAGCTGCGAACCGGGGAGCTGTTTTTT.

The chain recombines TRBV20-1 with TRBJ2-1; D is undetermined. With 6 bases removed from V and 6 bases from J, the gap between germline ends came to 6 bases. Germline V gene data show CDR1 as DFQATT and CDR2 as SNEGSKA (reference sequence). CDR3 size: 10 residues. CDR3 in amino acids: CSAYLNEQFF. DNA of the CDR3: TGCAGTGCGTACCTCAATGAGCAGTTCTTC.

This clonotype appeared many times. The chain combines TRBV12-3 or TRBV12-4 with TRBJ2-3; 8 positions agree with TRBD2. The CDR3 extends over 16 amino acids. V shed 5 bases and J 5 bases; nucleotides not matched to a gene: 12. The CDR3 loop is CASSPPRAGARDTQYF. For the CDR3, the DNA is TGTGCCAGCAGTCCCCCCCGAGCGGGGGCACGAGATACGCAGTATTTT.

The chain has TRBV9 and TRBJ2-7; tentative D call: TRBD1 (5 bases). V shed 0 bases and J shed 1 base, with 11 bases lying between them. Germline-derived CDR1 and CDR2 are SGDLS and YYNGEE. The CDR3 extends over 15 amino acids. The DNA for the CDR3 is TGTGCCAGCAGCGTAGGGGTGGGGCCTTCCTACGAGCAGTACTTC. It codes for CASSVGVGPSYEQYF.

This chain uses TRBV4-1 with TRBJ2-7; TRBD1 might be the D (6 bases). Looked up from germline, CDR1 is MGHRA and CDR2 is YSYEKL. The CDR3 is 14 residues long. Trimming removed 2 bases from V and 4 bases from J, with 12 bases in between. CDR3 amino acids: CASSQFPGTYEQYF. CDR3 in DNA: TGCGCCAGCAGCCAATTCCCTGGGACATACGAGCAGTACTTC.